Each of the 4 T cell receptor beta chains below was sequenced from the same sample in a study of blood T cell repertoires in COVID-19. TCRdb keeps only in-frame clones here, not all; method: immunoSEQ multiplex PCR. This sample has about 110,000 clones; roughly 85% occur once, and the top ten carry over 2%. The sample was peripheral blood. Every receptor here comes from a human donor in a cohort sampled during active COVID-19.

The V and J genes are TRBV11-2 and TRBJ2-5; D may be TRBD2 (5 bases). The germline V and J ends were trimmed by 4 bases and 1 base, with 19 bases remaining between them. The CDR3 contains 17 residues. CDR1 is SGHAT and CDR2 is FQNNGV in the germline V gene. The CDR3 reads CASSSPPQNRGQETQYF. CDR3 nucleotides: TGTGCCAGCAGCTCCCCCCCCCAAAATCGGGGCCAAGAGACCCAGTACTTC.

CDR3 sequence: CASSVQGGTDTQYF. CDR3 sequence (DNA): TGTGCCAGCAGTGTACAGGGGGGTACAGATACGCAGTATTTT. The chain couples TRBV28 to TRBJ2-3; 8 nucleotides line up with TRBD1. Unmatched junction bases numbered 4, after V lost 5 bases and J lost 3 bases. The CDR3 loop spans 14 amino acids. Germline assignment: CDR1 MDHEN and CDR2 SYDVKM.

The genes are TRBV7-3 and TRBJ2-1, with D possibly matching TRBD2 (6 bases). Germline lookup yields CDR1 SGHTA and CDR2 FQGTGA. Trimming stripped 2 bases from V and 8 bases from J, with 19 bases between. This CDR3 contains 16 residues. The CDR3 region has the DNA TGTGCCAGCAGCTTAGGGTGGAGTGTTTCGGGGGATGAGCAGTTCTTC. This gives the protein CASSLGWSVSGDEQFF.

This clone has a handful of counts. The chain joins TRBV2 to TRBJ2-5; 9 bases match TRBD2. The ends lost 6 bases at V and 4 bases at J; junction bases unmatched: 9. The CDR3 extends over 15 amino acids. Germline CDR1 is SNHLY and CDR2 is FYNNEI. This chain's CDR3 is CASRPGAGGGETQYF. The CDR3 DNA follows: TGTGCCAGCAGGCCAGGGGCGGGAGGGGGAGAGACCCAGTACTTC.